This TCR beta chain was documented in a study of blood T cells in healthy people across ages (dated by TCRdb to 2014 to 2015). The study in broad terms: In model experiments, template switching captured about one uniquely barcoded TCR beta cDNA molecule for every two T cells. For two donors (one aged 18 to 30 and one aged 80 or older), the study analyzed two additional independent replicas of 1 million unique cDNA reads from the same blood draw. Using deep sequencing normalized with unique cDNA molecular identifiers, the study measured how TCR beta repertoire diversity changes with age. To avoid experimental bias, donors of different ages were randomly spread across the sequencing lanes. The donors were split into four age groups: young (average around 17 years), middle-aged (roughly 39), aged (more than 60) and long-lived (roughly 77). Findings and caveats that apply to the study as a whole: Observed TCR beta diversity per million T cells fell roughly linearly with age, and a significant reduction was already apparent by age around 39. The CMV infection status of donors was not known, potentially confounding age-related changes in expanded clonotypes. Total diversity estimates from one million sequenced T cells were considered lower bounds and underestimates. There was a strong correlation between observed TCR beta diversity and the percentage of naive T cells measured by flow cytometry. Conclusive comparison of naive and antigen-experienced compartments was prevented by the profiling of bulk unsorted PBMCs. Compared with the aged group, the long-lived group had more naive CD4+ T cells, fewer expanded clones and increased TCR diversity, suggesting age selection.

Library method: 5' RACE. These reads were obtained on an Illumina HiSeq 2500. The second PCR ran for about 6 to 11 cycles and used a J-beta primer mix along with a sample-barcoded 5' primer. A unique molecular identifier was introduced onto each TCR beta cDNA molecule by a template-switch 5' adaptor carrying 12 random nucleotides. Each sample yielded at least 3 million CDR3-containing paired-end reads. The Mint cDNA synthesis kit, primed by a TRBC-specific oligonucleotide, was used to synthesize first-strand cDNA from all RNA. All cDNA was treated with uracil-DNA glycosylase and then went through a first 18-cycle PCR with the universal primers M1SS and BC2_uni_R. Per the original workflow: For normalization, 1 million high-quality reads, each with a distinct molecular identifier, were randomly selected from each sample. Instead of being binned into consensus sequences, reads that shared molecular identifiers were thrown out. MiTCR, set to a Q25 quality threshold and the strictest error-elimination algorithm, was used for CDR3 identification, clonotype clustering and error correction. A nonparametric unseen species model using Euler transformation provided a lower-bound estimate of total TCR beta diversity. Using fastp trimming at Q25 and MiXCR clonotype assembly, TCRdb reanalyzed the public sequencing data and kept in-frame beta chains. A single entry per CDR3 protein holds the most common genes and DNA from its merged rows. The V and J calls were determined by TCRdb, not by the authors. Recorded for this sample are more than 1.4 million distinct CDR3 sequences; approximately 40% of them occurred a single time. The ten top clones hold roughly 7.9% of the sample.

The roughly 39 donors, aged roughly 6 to 100 years, were systemically healthy Caucasian individuals from Russia. Ten milliliters of peripheral blood were drawn from each donor into EDTA-treated Vacutainer tubes. Ficoll-Paque density-gradient centrifugation was used to isolate PBMCs, with at least 6.5 million obtained per sample. Trizol reagent was used to extract total RNA from the PBMCs, yielding at least 6 micrograms per sample. The percentages of naive CD45RAhigh/CD27high T cells were determined by flow cytometry on a PBMC aliquot from every donor. A remark on this clonotype: The target of this receptor is not known. Per-nucleotide qualities are absent, and no much larger clonotype sits a single base away.

Trimming costs V 5 bases and J 11 bases, and their ends lie 18 bases apart. Taken from cysteine to phenylalanine, the CDR3 has 13 residues. Kept here is only the CDR3 DNA, which spans 39 bases and is read in frame from base 1. The germline V gene sets CDR1 to MNHEY and CDR2 to SVGAGI. The receptor comes from a young woman in good health. The chain is encoded by TRBV6-5 joined to TRBJ1-1; TRBD1 is a weak D gene call, 5 bases matching. Sequenced: blood. The nucleotide sequence reads as follows: TGTGCCAGCAGTCGCCCGGAGGGGAAGGGGGCTTTCTTT. Translated, it reads CASSRPEGKGAFF.